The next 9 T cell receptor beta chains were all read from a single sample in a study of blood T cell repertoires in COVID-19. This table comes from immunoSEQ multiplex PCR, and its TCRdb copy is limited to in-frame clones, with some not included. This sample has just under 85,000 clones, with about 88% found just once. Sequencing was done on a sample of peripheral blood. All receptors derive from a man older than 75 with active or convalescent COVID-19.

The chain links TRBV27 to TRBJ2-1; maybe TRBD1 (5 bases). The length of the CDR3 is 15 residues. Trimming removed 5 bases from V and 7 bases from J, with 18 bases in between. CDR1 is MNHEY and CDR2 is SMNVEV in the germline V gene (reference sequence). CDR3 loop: CASSTLRVPANEQFF. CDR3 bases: TGTGCCAGCAGTACCCTCAGGGTACCGGCTAATGAGCAGTTCTTC.

CDR3 sequence (DNA): TGTGCCAGCAGCGTAGCTACAGATGGAAACACCATATATTTT. Its protein is CASSVATDGNTIYF. The V call is TRBV9, the J call TRBJ1-3, with unresolved D. The CDR3 has 14 residues. V dropped 0 bases and J dropped 3 bases, with 7 bases sitting between them. The germline gives CDR1 SGDLS, CDR2 YYNGEE.

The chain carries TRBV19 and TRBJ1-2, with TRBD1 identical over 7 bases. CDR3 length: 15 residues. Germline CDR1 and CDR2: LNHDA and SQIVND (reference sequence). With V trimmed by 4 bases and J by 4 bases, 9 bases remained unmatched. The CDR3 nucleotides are TGTGCCAGTAGTAAGGGGGACAGCATCTTCTATGGCTACACCTTC. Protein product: CASSKGDSIFYGYTF.

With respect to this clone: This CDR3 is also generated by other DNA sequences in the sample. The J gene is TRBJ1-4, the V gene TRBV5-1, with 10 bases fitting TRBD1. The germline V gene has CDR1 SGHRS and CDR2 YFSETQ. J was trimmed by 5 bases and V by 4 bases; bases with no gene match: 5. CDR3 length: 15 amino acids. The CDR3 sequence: CASSAGQGQNEKLFF. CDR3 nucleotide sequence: TGCGCCAGCAGCGCGGGACAGGGGCAAAATGAAAAACTGTTTTTT.

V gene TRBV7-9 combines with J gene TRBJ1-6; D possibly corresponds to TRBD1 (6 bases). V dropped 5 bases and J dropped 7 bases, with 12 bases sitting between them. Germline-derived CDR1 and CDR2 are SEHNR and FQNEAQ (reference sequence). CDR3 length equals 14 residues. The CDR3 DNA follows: TGTGCCAGCAGCGGACAAACAGGGAATTCACCCCTCCACTTT. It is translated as CASSGQTGNSPLHF.

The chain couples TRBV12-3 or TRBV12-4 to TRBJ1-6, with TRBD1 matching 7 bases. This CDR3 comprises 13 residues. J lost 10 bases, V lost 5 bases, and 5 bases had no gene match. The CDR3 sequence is CASSDRERSPLHF. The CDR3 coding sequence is TGTGCCAGCAGTGACAGGGAGCGGTCACCCCTCCACTTT.

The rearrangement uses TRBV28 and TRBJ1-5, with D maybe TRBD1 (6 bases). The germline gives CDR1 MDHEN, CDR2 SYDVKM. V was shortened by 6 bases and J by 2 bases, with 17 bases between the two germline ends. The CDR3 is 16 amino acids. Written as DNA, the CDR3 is TGTGCCAGCAGCCCTACAGGGAAGTGGGGCAATCAGCCCCAGCATTTT. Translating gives CASSPTGKWGNQPQHF. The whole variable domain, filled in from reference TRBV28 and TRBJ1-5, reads DVKVTQSSRYLVKRTGEKVFLECVQDMDHENMFWYRQDPGLGLRLIYFSYDVKMKEKGDIPEGYSVSREKKERFSLILESASTNQTSMYLCASSPTGKWGNQPQHFGDGTRLSIL.

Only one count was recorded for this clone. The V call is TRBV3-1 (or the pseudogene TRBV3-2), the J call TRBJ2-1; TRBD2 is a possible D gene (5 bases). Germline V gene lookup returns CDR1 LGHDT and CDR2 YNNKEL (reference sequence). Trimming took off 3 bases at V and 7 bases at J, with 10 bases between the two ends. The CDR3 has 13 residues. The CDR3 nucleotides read TGTGCCAGCAGCCACTGGCGGGCTAATGAGCAGTTCTTC. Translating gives CASSHWRANEQFF.

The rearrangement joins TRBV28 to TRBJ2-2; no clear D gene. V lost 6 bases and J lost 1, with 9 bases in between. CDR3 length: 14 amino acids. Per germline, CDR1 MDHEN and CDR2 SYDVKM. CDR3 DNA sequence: TGTGCCAGCAGATCGCTCAGGAACACCGGGGAGCTGTTTTTT. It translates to CASRSLRNTGELFF.